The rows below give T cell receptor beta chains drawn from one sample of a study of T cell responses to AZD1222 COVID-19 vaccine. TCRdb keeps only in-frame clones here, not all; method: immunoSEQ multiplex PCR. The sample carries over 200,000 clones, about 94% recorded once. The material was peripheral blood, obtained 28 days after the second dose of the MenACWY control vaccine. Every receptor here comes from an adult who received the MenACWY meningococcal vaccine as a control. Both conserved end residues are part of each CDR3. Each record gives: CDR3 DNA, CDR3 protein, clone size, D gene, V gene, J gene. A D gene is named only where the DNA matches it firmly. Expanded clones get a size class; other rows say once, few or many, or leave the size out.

CDR3 DNA: TGCGCCAGCAGCCAAGGGGGACAGGGGGCGCCGAGTGGCTACACCTTC
CDR3 protein: CASSQGGQGAPSGYTF
clone size: .
D gene: TRBD1
V gene: TRBV4-3
J gene: TRBJ1-2

CDR3 DNA: TGTGCCAGCAGCCCGTGGGGGGGGCTCTCCTACGAGCAGTACTTC
CDR3 protein: CASSPWGGLSYEQYF
clone size: .
D gene: .
V gene: TRBV7-9
J gene: TRBJ2-7

CDR3 DNA: TGTGCCAGCGGAAGTCTCGGACAGTACGAGCAGTACTTC
CDR3 protein: CASGSLGQYEQYF
clone size: .
D gene: .
V gene: TRBV28
J gene: TRBJ2-7

CDR3 DNA: TGCGCCAGCAGCCAAGACCTCTCGGAGGGGGCACTTGGGAACACTGAAGCTTTCTTT
CDR3 protein: CASSQDLSEGALGNTEAFF
clone size: .
D gene: TRBD1
V gene: TRBV4-3
J gene: TRBJ1-1

CDR3 DNA: TGTGCCAGCAGGCCATCGGGGGCAGGTAGCTCCTATAATTCACCCCTCCACTTT
CDR3 protein: CASRPSGAGSSYNSPLHF
clone size: .
D gene: .
V gene: TRBV27
J gene: TRBJ1-6

CDR3 DNA: TGTGCCAGCAGTTCCCAGGGTAATCAGCCCCAGCATTTT
CDR3 protein: CASSSQGNQPQHF
clone size: .
D gene: .
V gene: TRBV12-3/TRBV12-4
J gene: TRBJ1-5

CDR3 DNA: TGTGCCAGCAGTTTCGGAATCCAGGGACGTGGGTATTTT
CDR3 protein: CASSFGIQGRGYF
clone size: once
D gene: .
V gene: TRBV12-3/TRBV12-4
J gene: TRBJ2-3

CDR3 DNA: TGTGCCAGCAGCGCCGGTGGGGGGAACCTCTACAATGAGCAGTTCTTC
CDR3 protein: CASSAGGGNLYNEQFF
clone size: .
D gene: .
V gene: TRBV9
J gene: TRBJ2-1

CDR3 DNA: TGTGCCAGCAGGAGGGACAGGGGGACTGAAGCTTTCTTT
CDR3 protein: CASRRDRGTEAFF
clone size: .
D gene: TRBD1
V gene: TRBV2
J gene: TRBJ1-1

CDR3 DNA: TGTGCCTGGATGTCCGGGGCCTCACCCCTCCACTTT
CDR3 protein: CAWMSGASPLHF
clone size: .
D gene: .
V gene: TRBV30
J gene: TRBJ1-6

CDR3 DNA: TGTGCCAGCAGTTTATCGGGTACTGAAGCTTTCTTT
CDR3 protein: CASSLSGTEAFF
clone size: .
D gene: .
V gene: TRBV27
J gene: TRBJ1-1

CDR3 DNA: TGCGCCAGCAGCCTACAGGGAGTGGGGGAGACCCAGTACTTC
CDR3 protein: CASSLQGVGETQYF
clone size: .
D gene: .
V gene: TRBV5-1
J gene: TRBJ2-5

CDR3 DNA: TGTGCCAGCAAGTCAGACAGGCCCCGTCCCCTCCACTTT
CDR3 protein: CASKSDRPRPLHF
clone size: .
D gene: .
V gene: TRBV2
J gene: TRBJ1-6

CDR3 DNA: TGCGCCAGCAGCCAAGAAGCATGGAACACTGAAGCTTTCTTT
CDR3 protein: CASSQEAWNTEAFF
clone size: few
D gene: .
V gene: TRBV4-3
J gene: TRBJ1-1

CDR3 DNA: TGCGCCAGCAGCCAAGAAGGGGGAGGCTATGGCTACACCTTC
CDR3 protein: CASSQEGGGYGYTF
clone size: once
D gene: .
V gene: TRBV4-3
J gene: TRBJ1-2

CDR3 DNA: TGTGCCAGTAGTATTCAAGCGGGGTACTCCTACAATGAGCAGTTCTTC
CDR3 protein: CASSIQAGYSYNEQFF
clone size: .
D gene: TRBD2
V gene: TRBV19
J gene: TRBJ2-1

CDR3 DNA: TGTGCCAGTGGCGAGAGCTCCTACGAGCAGTACTTC
CDR3 protein: CASGESSYEQYF
clone size: .
D gene: .
V gene: TRBV19
J gene: TRBJ2-7

CDR3 DNA: TGTGCCAGCAGCAAGACAGTCGACACTGAAGCTTTCTTT
CDR3 protein: CASSKTVDTEAFF
clone size: .
D gene: .
V gene: TRBV3-1/TRBV3-2
J gene: TRBJ1-1

CDR3 DNA: TGTGCCAGCAGCTTAGTTGTGAACACTGAAGCTTTCTTT
CDR3 protein: CASSLVVNTEAFF
clone size: .
D gene: .
V gene: TRBV7-2
J gene: TRBJ1-1

CDR3 DNA: TGTGCCAGTAGTATCAAGGGGGCTTATCAGCCCCAGCATTTT
CDR3 protein: CASSIKGAYQPQHF
clone size: once
D gene: TRBD1
V gene: TRBV19
J gene: TRBJ1-5

CDR3 DNA: TGTGCCAGCCGGGAGAACACTGAAGCTTTCTTT
CDR3 protein: CASRENTEAFF
clone size: .
D gene: .
V gene: TRBV28
J gene: TRBJ1-1

CDR3 DNA: TGTGCCAGCAGCGTACCCCCGAGGGGGGATGGAAACACCATATATTTT
CDR3 protein: CASSVPPRGDGNTIYF
clone size: .
D gene: .
V gene: TRBV9
J gene: TRBJ1-3

CDR3 DNA: TGCAGCGCCGCGACAGGGGGCACTGCTAACTATGGCTACACCTTC
CDR3 protein: CSAATGGTANYGYTF
clone size: .
D gene: TRBD1
V gene: TRBV29-1
J gene: TRBJ1-2

CDR3 DNA: TGTGCCAGCAGCTTGGCGGGGGGCACAGATACGCAGTATTTT
CDR3 protein: CASSLAGGTDTQYF
clone size: .
D gene: .
V gene: TRBV5-4
J gene: TRBJ2-3

CDR3 DNA: TGTGCCAGCTGCCACAGAGAGAACACCGGGGAGCTGTTTTTT
CDR3 protein: CASCHRENTGELFF
clone size: .
D gene: .
V gene: TRBV5-5
J gene: TRBJ2-2

CDR3 DNA: TGCGCCAGCAGCTTGGTTGCAGGGGGGAGCACCGGGGAGCTGTTTTTT
CDR3 protein: CASSLVAGGSTGELFF
clone size: .
D gene: .
V gene: TRBV5-1
J gene: TRBJ2-2

CDR3 DNA: TGTGCCAGCAGTTCTCTAAATCAGCCCCAGCATTTT
CDR3 protein: CASSSLNQPQHF
clone size: .
D gene: .
V gene: TRBV28
J gene: TRBJ1-5

CDR3 DNA: TGTGCCAGCAGTTCGCCCCTCCCTGGGGAAAAACTGTTTTTT
CDR3 protein: CASSSPLPGEKLFF
clone size: .
D gene: .
V gene: TRBV28
J gene: TRBJ1-4

CDR3 DNA: TGTGCCAGCAGTTCCGGAGGGATCCTCTCTGGAAACACCATATATTTT
CDR3 protein: CASSSGGILSGNTIYF
clone size: once
D gene: .
V gene: TRBV6-5
J gene: TRBJ1-3

CDR3 DNA: TGTGCCAGCAGTTCCTCGACAGGGCTCTCCTACGAGCAGTACTTC
CDR3 protein: CASSSSTGLSYEQYF
clone size: .
D gene: TRBD1
V gene: TRBV28
J gene: TRBJ2-7

CDR3 DNA: TGTGCCAGCAGCACAGGGTCCGCCAACGTCCTGACTTTC
CDR3 protein: CASSTGSANVLTF
clone size: .
D gene: .
V gene: TRBV6-2/TRBV6-3
J gene: TRBJ2-6

CDR3 DNA: TGTGCCAGCAGCGATTCGCGCAGAAGTAATCACGAGCAGTACTTC
CDR3 protein: CASSDSRRSNHEQYF
clone size: .
D gene: .
V gene: TRBV5-4
J gene: TRBJ2-7

CDR3 DNA: TGCGCCAGCAGCCAAGAACCGGGACGGGCCCTCAATGAAAAACTGTTTTTT
CDR3 protein: CASSQEPGRALNEKLFF
clone size: .
D gene: .
V gene: TRBV4-1
J gene: TRBJ1-4

CDR3 DNA: TGTGCCAGTAGTAGGGGTCCTTGGGGGGAGACCCAGTACTTC
CDR3 protein: CASSRGPWGETQYF
clone size: .
D gene: .
V gene: TRBV19
J gene: TRBJ2-5

CDR3 DNA: TGTGCCAGCAGTACGTCCGCCGGGGATTCACCCCTCCACTTT
CDR3 protein: CASSTSAGDSPLHF
clone size: .
D gene: .
V gene: TRBV6-5
J gene: TRBJ1-6

CDR3 DNA: TGTGCCAGCAGTCCTGACGGATTTTTCGGAAACACCATATATTTT
CDR3 protein: CASSPDGFFGNTIYF
clone size: .
D gene: .
V gene: TRBV5-5
J gene: TRBJ1-3

CDR3 DNA: TGTGCCAGTAGTATAACAGGGAAGAACACTGAAGCTTTCTTT
CDR3 protein: CASSITGKNTEAFF
clone size: .
D gene: .
V gene: TRBV19
J gene: TRBJ1-1

CDR3 DNA: TGTGCCAGCAGCCAAGATCGTGGTTACGAGCAGTACTTC
CDR3 protein: CASSQDRGYEQYF
clone size: .
D gene: .
V gene: TRBV14
J gene: TRBJ2-7

CDR3 DNA: TGTGCCAGCAGCCAACTAGGGGCTCTAGCGGGGGCTACAGATACGCAGTATTTT
CDR3 protein: CASSQLGALAGATDTQYF
clone size: .
D gene: TRBD2
V gene: TRBV14
J gene: TRBJ2-3

CDR3 DNA: TGTGCCAGCAGCGCCCAGGTCGGGGAAGGACAGCCCCAGCATTTT
CDR3 protein: CASSAQVGEGQPQHF
clone size: .
D gene: .
V gene: TRBV9
J gene: TRBJ1-5

CDR3 DNA: TGTGCCAGCAGCCTCGAGATATCAGAGACCCAGTACTTC
CDR3 protein: CASSLEISETQYF
clone size: once
D gene: .
V gene: TRBV5-4
J gene: TRBJ2-5

CDR3 DNA: TGTGCCATCACCGACAGGGGCCCCCATCTTGGCTACACCTTC
CDR3 protein: CAITDRGPHLGYTF
clone size: .
D gene: TRBD1
V gene: TRBV10-3
J gene: TRBJ1-2

CDR3 DNA: TGTGCCTGGACACAGGGAAAAGGACATCAGCCCCAGCATTTT
CDR3 protein: CAWTQGKGHQPQHF
clone size: .
D gene: .
V gene: TRBV30
J gene: TRBJ1-5

CDR3 DNA: TGTGCCAGCAGTGAAGAAGACCTTAACTATGGCTACACCTTC
CDR3 protein: CASSEEDLNYGYTF
clone size: .
D gene: .
V gene: TRBV2
J gene: TRBJ1-2

CDR3 DNA: TGTGCCAGAAGCTTGGTACCCAAGAGCCAGCTGGTCAACTATGGCTACACCTTC
CDR3 protein: CARSLVPKSQLVNYGYTF
clone size: .
D gene: .
V gene: TRBV5-3
J gene: TRBJ1-2

CDR3 DNA: TGTGCCAGCAGCAGACTCGACAGCCTCGAGACCGGGGAGCTGTTTTTT
CDR3 protein: CASSRLDSLETGELFF
clone size: .
D gene: .
V gene: TRBV7-9
J gene: TRBJ2-2

CDR3 DNA: TGTGCCAGCAGTTTAGGGACAGGGGGCCTTTACAATGAGCAGTTCTTC
CDR3 protein: CASSLGTGGLYNEQFF
clone size: once
D gene: TRBD1
V gene: TRBV27
J gene: TRBJ2-1

CDR3 DNA: TGTGCCAGCAGCCCTAACTCTAGGACAGGGGGGATCTACGAGCAGTACTTC
CDR3 protein: CASSPNSRTGGIYEQYF
clone size: .
D gene: TRBD1
V gene: TRBV9
J gene: TRBJ2-7

CDR3 DNA: TGTGCCAGCAGTGATTCTCCCCCCGGAGATCCCCAAGAGACCCAGTACTTC
CDR3 protein: CASSDSPPGDPQETQYF
clone size: .
D gene: .
V gene: TRBV25-1
J gene: TRBJ2-5

CDR3 DNA: TGTGCCAGCAGCTTAGACACCAATCAGCCCCAGCATTTT
CDR3 protein: CASSLDTNQPQHF
clone size: .
D gene: .
V gene: TRBV7-8
J gene: TRBJ1-5

CDR3 DNA: TGTGCCAGCAGTTTTGATGTTTCTGGCTACACCTTC
CDR3 protein: CASSFDVSGYTF
clone size: .
D gene: .
V gene: TRBV12-3/TRBV12-4
J gene: TRBJ1-2

CDR3 DNA: TGTGCCAGCAGTTACTTTGTATCCACCGGGGAGCTGTTTTTT
CDR3 protein: CASSYFVSTGELFF
clone size: .
D gene: .
V gene: TRBV6-5
J gene: TRBJ2-2

CDR3 DNA: TGTGCCAGCAGCCAAGATACAGGGGGCAAGATGAACACTGAAGCTTTCTTT
CDR3 protein: CASSQDTGGKMNTEAFF
clone size: .
D gene: TRBD1
V gene: TRBV4-2
J gene: TRBJ1-1

CDR3 DNA: TGTGCCAGCAGCTTAGTCCCGACTAGCGGGAGCGCCGGGGAGCTGTTTTTT
CDR3 protein: CASSLVPTSGSAGELFF
clone size: .
D gene: TRBD2
V gene: TRBV11-2
J gene: TRBJ2-2

CDR3 DNA: TGTGCCAGCAGCGTAACAGGGGAGGATAATTCACCCCTCCACTTT
CDR3 protein: CASSVTGEDNSPLHF
clone size: .
D gene: TRBD1
V gene: TRBV9
J gene: TRBJ1-6

CDR3 DNA: TGTGCCAGCAGCAATGCAGGGCTGTTTAATTCACCCCTCCACTTT
CDR3 protein: CASSNAGLFNSPLHF
clone size: .
D gene: .
V gene: TRBV21-1
J gene: TRBJ1-6